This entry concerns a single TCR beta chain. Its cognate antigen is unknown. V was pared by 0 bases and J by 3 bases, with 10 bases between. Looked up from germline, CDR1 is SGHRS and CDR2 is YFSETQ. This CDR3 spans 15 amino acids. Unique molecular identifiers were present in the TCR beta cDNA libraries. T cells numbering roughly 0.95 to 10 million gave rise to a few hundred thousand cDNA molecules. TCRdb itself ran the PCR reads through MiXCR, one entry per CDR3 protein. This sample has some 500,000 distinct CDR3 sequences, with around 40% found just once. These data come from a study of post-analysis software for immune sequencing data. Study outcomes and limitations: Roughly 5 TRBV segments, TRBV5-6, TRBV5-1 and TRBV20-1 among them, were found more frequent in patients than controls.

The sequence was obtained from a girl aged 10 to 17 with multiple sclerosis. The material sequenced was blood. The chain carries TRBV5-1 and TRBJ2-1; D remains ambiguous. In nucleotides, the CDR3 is TGCGCCAGCAGCTTGGGCCAAACTATCTACAATGAGCAGTTCTTC. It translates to CASSLGQTIYNEQFF.